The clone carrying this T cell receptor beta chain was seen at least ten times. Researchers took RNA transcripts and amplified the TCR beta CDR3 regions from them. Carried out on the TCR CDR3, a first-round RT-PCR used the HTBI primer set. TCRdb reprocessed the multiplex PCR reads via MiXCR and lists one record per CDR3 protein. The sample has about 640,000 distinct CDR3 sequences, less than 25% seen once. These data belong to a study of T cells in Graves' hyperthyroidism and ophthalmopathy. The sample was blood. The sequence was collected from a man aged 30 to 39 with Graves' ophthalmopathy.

The CDR3 region has the DNA TGTGCCACCAAGACAGTGGATAGCAATCAGCCCCAGCATTTT. Amino acid sequence: CATKTVDSNQPQHF. The rearrangement links TRBV10-3 to TRBJ1-5; weak D call: TRBD1 (5 bases). The CDR3 loop spans 14 amino acids. Germline CDR1 reads ENHRY; CDR2 reads SYGVKD. The ends were cut back, 10 bases at V and 0 bases at J, with 13 bases in the middle.